The 30 T cell receptor beta chains below were found in one sample sequenced in a study of CD8 T cells in Susac syndrome. An input of about 0.5 to 1 ug of RNA was subjected to reverse transcription using random hexamers. One entry per CDR3 protein, called by TCRdb with MiXCR from the immunoSEQ multiplex PCR reads. The table records about 240,000 distinct CDR3 sequences, 90% to 96% of them present only once. The sample was CD4+ T cells from PBMCs. These receptors came from a human donor with Susac syndrome.

This chain uses TRBV24-1 with TRBJ2-3; tentative D call: TRBD2 (6 bases). Trimming took off 5 bases at V and 1 base at J, with 6 bases between the two ends. Germline CDR1 and CDR2: KGHDR and SFDVKD. CDR3 length: 13 residues. The DNA for the CDR3 is TGTGCCACCAGTGGCGGGGGCACAGATACGCAGTATTTT. Encoded protein: CATSGGGTDTQYF.

The chain is built from TRBV9 and TRBJ2-7, with 9 bases fitting TRBD1. V shed 0 bases and J 7 bases; nucleotides not matched to a gene: 11. Germline CDR1 is SGDLS and CDR2 is YYNGEE. The CDR3 loop spans 16 amino acids. The CDR3 coding sequence is TGTGCCAGCAGCGTAGGCTGGGGACAGGGAGGCAGGGAGCAGTACTTC. Protein sequence: CASSVGWGQGGREQYF.

The V and J genes are TRBV20-1 and TRBJ2-5; 12 bases map to TRBD2. J gave up 5 bases and V 0 bases, and 4 bases lay outside the gene matches. Germline CDR1 reads DFQATT; CDR2 reads SNEGSKA (reference sequence). The CDR3 covers 15 residues. The CDR3 sequence: CSARDPSGRVETQYF. CDR3 bases: TGCAGTGCTAGAGACCCTAGCGGGAGGGTTGAGACCCAGTACTTC.

The J gene is TRBJ1-1, the V gene TRBV7-9; the D is unclear. This CDR3 has 15 residues. Germline lookup yields CDR1 SEHNR and CDR2 FQNEAQ (reference sequence). Trimming took 5 bases from V and 1 from J, leaving 14 bases between them. The CDR3 sequence: CASSPGRWQNTEAFF. The CDR3 DNA follows: TGTGCCAGCAGCCCGGGCCGGTGGCAGAACACTGAAGCTTTCTTT.

This rearrangement joins TRBV18 to TRBJ1-4; TRBD1 agrees at 7 bases. This CDR3 is 13 amino acids long. Per germline, CDR1 KGHSH and CDR2 LQKENI. The V gene end was trimmed by 6 bases and the J gene end by 8 bases; junction bases not matched to a gene: 6. The CDR3: CASSRDSGEKLFF. In DNA, the CDR3 is TGTGCCAGCTCTCGGGACAGTGGGGAAAAACTGTTTTTT.

This sequence joins TRBV30 and TRBJ1-3, with TRBD1 as a possible D gene (5 bases). This CDR3 is built from 15 residues. Between the trimmed V and J ends, which lost 5 bases and 2 bases, there was a span of 16 bases. Germline V gene lookup returns CDR1 GTSNPN and CDR2 SVGIG (reference sequence). CDR3 coding DNA: TGTGCCTGGGGGGGAAGGGGCCTACCTGGAAACACCATATATTTT. This sequence encodes CAWGGRGLPGNTIYF.

This chain connects TRBV7-7 to TRBJ2-5; 10 nucleotides line up with TRBD2. The CDR3 runs to 15 residues. Germline V gene data show CDR1 as SSHAT and CDR2 as FNYEAQ (reference sequence). The CDR3 nucleotides are TGTGCTAGCGGGCCTCCGGGACTAGCGACGGAGACCCAGTACTTC. This sequence encodes CASGPPGLATETQYF.

The rearrangement joins TRBV6-6 to TRBJ2-4; D is ambiguous. Deletions cut 7 bases from V and 0 bases from J, with 7 bases between. The CDR3 is 13 residues long. Germline CDR1 reads MNHNY; CDR2 reads SVGAGI (reference sequence). The CDR3 loop reads CASTELAKNIQYF. For the CDR3, the DNA is TGTGCCAGCACCGAGTTAGCCAAAAACATTCAGTACTTC.

This chain joins TRBV4-1 and TRBJ1-1, with a possible D match to TRBD1 (5 bases). Deletions cut 0 bases from V and 6 bases from J, with 14 bases between. The CDR3 has 15 residues. The germline CDR1 and CDR2 sequences are MGHRA and YSYEKL. CDR3 region: CASSQEKGTSAEAFF. CDR3 DNA: TGCGCCAGCAGCCAAGAGAAGGGGACTAGCGCTGAAGCTTTCTTT.

In regard to this clonotype: Germline and junction disagree at one end, which may indicate a read error. This rearrangement joins TRBV11-3 to TRBJ2-5, with D unclear. There are 11 residues in the CDR3. The germline V gene has CDR1 SGHNT and CDR2 YENEEA. The CDR3 region is CASSHGLSYNF. The CDR3 nucleotides read TGTGCCAGCAGCCATGGTCTAAGCTATAACTTC.

This chain links TRBV20-1 with TRBJ2-7, with TRBD2 matching 7 bases. CDR3 length: 15 amino acids. V lost 6 bases to trimming and J lost 4 bases; unmatched junction nucleotides: 15. CDR1 is DFQATT, CDR2 SNEGSKA, per germline (reference sequence). CDR3 residues: CSAARLRAGEYEQYF. The CDR3 coding sequence is TGCAGTGCAGCGCGCCTGAGGGCGGGAGAATACGAGCAGTACTTC.

The rearrangement links TRBV10-3 to TRBJ2-1; D uncertain. CDR1 is ENHRY, CDR2 SYGVKD, per germline. V shed 7 bases and J shed 0 bases, with 10 bases lying between them. This CDR3 contains 14 residues. The CDR3 nucleotides are TGTGCCATCACGCGGACCAGCTCCTACAATGAGCAGTTCTTC. This gives the protein CAITRTSSYNEQFF.

The V gene is TRBV30, the J gene TRBJ2-3; D gene ambiguous. Germline values: CDR1 GTSNPN, CDR2 SVGIG (reference sequence). Deletions cut 3 bases from V and 6 bases from J, with 4 bases between. The CDR3 loop spans 10 amino acids. CDR3 bases: TGTGCCTGGAGGGAGGATACGCAGTATTTT. It encodes CAWREDTQYF.

This chain joins TRBV18 and TRBJ2-5, with D perhaps TRBD1 (6 bases). The CDR3 is made up of 15 amino acids. The germline gives CDR1 KGHSH, CDR2 LQKENI. The ends were cut back, 6 bases at V and 0 bases at J, with 14 bases in the middle. The CDR3 loop reads CASSLGQGYQETQYF. The CDR3 nucleotides are TGTGCCAGCTCCCTCGGTCAGGGGTACCAAGAGACCCAGTACTTC.

V gene TRBV2 combines with J gene TRBJ2-1; 9 bases map to TRBD2. The CDR3 spans 15 residues. V was clipped by 6 bases and J by 8 bases; unmatched bases: 11. Germline CDR1 SNHLY, CDR2 FYNNEI. The CDR3 DNA sequence: TGTGCCAGCAGGATCCAGCGGGAGGCGGGCGATGAGCAGTTCTTC. Translating gives CASRIQREAGDEQFF. Supplemented by reference TRBV2 and TRBJ2-1, the full variable domain reads EPEVTQTPSHQVTQMGQEVILRCVPISNHLYFYWYRQILGQKVEFLVSFYNNEISEKSEIFDDQFSVERPDGSNFTLKIRSTKLEDSAMYFCASRIQREAGDEQFFGPGTRLTVL.

The rearrangement joins TRBV4-2 to TRBJ2-3; unclear D gene. The ends were cut back, 4 bases at V and 5 bases at J, with 10 bases in the middle. The CDR3 sequence is 13 residues long. The germline gives CDR1 LGHNA, CDR2 YNFKEQ. Written as DNA, the CDR3 is TGTGCCAGCAGCCTTAACGACGAAGATACGCAGTATTTT. Amino acids: CASSLNDEDTQYF.

V gene TRBV29-1 combines with J gene TRBJ2-1; a weak D match, TRBD1 (5 bases). The germline V gene has CDR1 SQVTM and CDR2 ANQGSEA. V lost 3 bases, J lost 3 bases, and 12 bases lay in between. The CDR3 runs to 14 residues. DNA for the CDR3: TGCAGCGTTGACCGCAGGGCCGACTACAATGAGCAGTTCTTC. Protein: CSVDRRADYNEQFF.

The genes are TRBV7-3 and TRBJ2-1; D possibly corresponds to TRBD2 (7 bases). From germline, CDR1 is SGHTA and CDR2 FQGTGA. CDR3 length: 15 residues. V dropped 4 bases and J dropped 9 bases, with 19 bases sitting between them. The CDR3 bases are TGTGCCAGCAGCTCACGATCAGGGGCGGGAGCTGAGCAGTTCTTC. It yields the protein CASSSRSGAGAEQFF.

The chain recombines TRBV9 with TRBJ2-3; 7 bases are a match to TRBD1. The CDR3 consists of 15 residues. CDR1 and CDR2 (germline): SGDLS, YYNGEE. J gave up 7 bases and V 4 bases, and 12 bases lay outside the gene matches. The CDR3 sequence is CASSRFGTAEYTQYF. Here the CDR3 DNA reads TGTGCCAGCAGCCGGTTCGGGACAGCAGAATATACGCAGTATTTT.

This chain joins TRBV3-1 and TRBJ1-1; possibly TRBD1 for D (6 bases). The germline V gene has CDR1 LGHDT and CDR2 YNNKEL (reference sequence). V was cut by 4 bases and J by 8 bases, with 14 bases left in between. The CDR3 has 13 amino acids. The CDR3: CASSPTGTLEAFF. As DNA, the CDR3 is TGTGCCAGCAGCCCCACCGGGACACTCGAAGCTTTCTTT.

The J gene is TRBJ1-2, the V gene TRBV6-5; D not resolved. The CDR3 sequence is 15 residues long. Germline CDR1 and CDR2: MNHEY and SVGAGI. The V end was cut by 5 bases, the J end by 7 bases, with 20 bases between. In DNA, the CDR3 is TGTGCCAGCAGTCAAACCCCGACTCTTTCTAGTGGCTACACCTTC. Protein sequence: CASSQTPTLSSGYTF.

This sequence joins TRBV7-9 and TRBJ2-7; D gene ambiguous. This CDR3 has 12 amino acids. Germline-derived CDR1 and CDR2 are SEHNR and FQNEAQ (reference sequence). V gave up 4 bases and J gave up 8 bases, with 12 bases separating them. In nucleotides, the CDR3 is TGTGCCAGCAGCTACCTAGTTTCGAAGCAGTACTTC. It is translated as CASSYLVSKQYF.

J is TRBJ2-1 and V is TRBV19; 7 bases fit TRBD1. There are 14 residues in the CDR3. Germline-derived CDR1 and CDR2 are LNHDA and SQIVND (reference sequence). The V and J ends lost 6 bases and 2 bases, in that order; junction bases with no gene match: 4. The CDR3 protein is CASRPGTAYNEQFF. The CDR3 DNA reads TGTGCCAGTAGGCCCGGGACAGCCTACAATGAGCAGTTCTTC.

The genes are TRBV30 and TRBJ1-2; D is uncertain. CDR3 size: 15 residues. Trimming removed 1 base from V and 0 bases from J, with 12 bases in between. Germline lookup yields CDR1 GTSNPN and CDR2 SVGIG (reference sequence). CDR3: CAWSGRQRPNYGYTF. The CDR3 DNA is TGTGCCTGGAGTGGGAGGCAGCGCCCTAACTATGGCTACACCTTC.

J is TRBJ2-7 and V is TRBV4-1; 10 nucleotides align to TRBD1. With 4 bases clipped from V and 4 bases from J, the junction kept 7 bases outside the gene matches. Germline-derived CDR1 and CDR2 are MGHRA and YSYEKL. CDR3 length equals 15 residues. CDR3 nucleotides: TGCGCCAGCAGCCCGGGACAGGGGAAGAGGTACGAGCAGTACTTC. Its translation is CASSPGQGKRYEQYF.

This chain joins TRBV20-1 and TRBJ2-1, with 12 bases aligning to TRBD2. Germline V gene lookup returns CDR1 DFQATT and CDR2 SNEGSKA (reference sequence). CDR3 length equals 15 residues. Trimming removed 6 bases from V and 11 bases from J; junction bases left unmatched: 14. The CDR3 sequence: CSARGTSGPSLKQFF. Written as DNA, the CDR3 is TGCAGTGCCAGGGGGACTAGCGGGCCCTCCCTCAAGCAGTTCTTC.

The chain joins TRBV5-1 to TRBJ2-1, with unresolved D. The CDR3 sequence is 11 residues long. Germline CDR1 is SGHRS and CDR2 is YFSETQ. The V and J ends lost 2 bases and 10 bases respectively, with 7 bases between them. CDR3 bases: TGCGCCAGCAGCTTTGCGACAGAGCAGTTCTTC. Translating it yields CASSFATEQFF.

The CDR3 DNA reads TGTGCCGGCTTGGTGCGCTCTTTAAGAGATACGCAGTATTTT. Translating it yields CAGLVRSLRDTQYF. The chain combines TRBV30 with TRBJ2-3; D is unclear. Germline CDR1 is GTSNPN and CDR2 is SVGIG (reference sequence). Trimming left V 8 bases short and J 5 bases short, with 20 bases between. The CDR3 sequence is 14 residues long.

The chain couples TRBV20-1 to TRBJ2-7; D not resolved. Germline CDR1 DFQATT, CDR2 SNEGSKA (reference sequence). The ends were cut back, 3 bases at V and 2 bases at J, with 8 bases in the middle. This CDR3 contains 12 residues. The CDR3 loop is CSASYPPYEQYF. CDR3 in DNA: TGCAGTGCTAGTTATCCTCCCTACGAGCAGTACTTC.

The chain links TRBV20-1 to TRBJ2-4; D gene uncertain. Trimming left V 4 bases short and J 0 bases short, with 10 bases between. CDR3 length: 14 residues. CDR1 DFQATT and CDR2 SNEGSKA come from the germline V gene (reference sequence). Written as DNA, the CDR3 is TGCAGTGCTATCCCGCCGCGAGCCAAAAACATTCAGTACTTC. This encodes CSAIPPRAKNIQYF.